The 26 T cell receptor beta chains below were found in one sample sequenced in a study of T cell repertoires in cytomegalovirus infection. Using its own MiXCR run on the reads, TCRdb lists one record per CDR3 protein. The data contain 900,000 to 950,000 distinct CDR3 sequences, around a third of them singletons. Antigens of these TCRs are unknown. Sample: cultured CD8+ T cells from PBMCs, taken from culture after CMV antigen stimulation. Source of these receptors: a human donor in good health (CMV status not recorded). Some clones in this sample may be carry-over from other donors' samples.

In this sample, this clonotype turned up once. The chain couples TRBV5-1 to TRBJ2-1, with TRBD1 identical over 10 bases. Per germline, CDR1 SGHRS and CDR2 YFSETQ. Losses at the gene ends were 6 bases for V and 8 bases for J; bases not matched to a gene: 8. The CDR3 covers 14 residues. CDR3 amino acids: CASKDRGLRDEQFF. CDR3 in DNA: TGCGCCAGCAAAGACAGGGGGCTTCGGGATGAGCAGTTCTTC.

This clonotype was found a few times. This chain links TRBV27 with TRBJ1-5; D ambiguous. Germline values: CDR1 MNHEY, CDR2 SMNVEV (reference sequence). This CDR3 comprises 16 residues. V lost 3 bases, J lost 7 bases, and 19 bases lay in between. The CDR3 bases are TGTGCCAGCAGTTTTACGGGCCAGACCGACCTCCAGCCCCAGCATTTT. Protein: CASSFTGQTDLQPQHF.

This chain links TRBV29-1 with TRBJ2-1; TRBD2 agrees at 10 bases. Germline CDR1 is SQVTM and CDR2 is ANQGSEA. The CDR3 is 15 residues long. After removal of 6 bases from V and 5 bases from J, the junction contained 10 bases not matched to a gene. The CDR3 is CSVDQTSGAHNEQFF. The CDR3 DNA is TGCAGCGTCGACCAAACTAGCGGGGCCCACAATGAGCAGTTCTTC.

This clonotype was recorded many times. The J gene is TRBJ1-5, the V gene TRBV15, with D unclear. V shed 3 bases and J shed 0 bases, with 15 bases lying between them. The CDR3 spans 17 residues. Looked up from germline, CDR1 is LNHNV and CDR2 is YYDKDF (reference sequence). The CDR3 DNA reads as TGTGCCACCAGCAGGGCGGTTGATGCATATAGCAATCAGCCCCAGCATTTT. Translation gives CATSRAVDAYSNQPQHF.

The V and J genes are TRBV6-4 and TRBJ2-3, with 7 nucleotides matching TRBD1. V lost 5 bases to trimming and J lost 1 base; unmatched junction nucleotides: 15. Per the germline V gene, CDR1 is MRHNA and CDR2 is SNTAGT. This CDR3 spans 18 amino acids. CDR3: CASSYQPGQDWGTDTQYF. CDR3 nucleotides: TGTGCCAGCAGTTACCAGCCCGGACAGGACTGGGGCACAGATACGCAGTATTTT.

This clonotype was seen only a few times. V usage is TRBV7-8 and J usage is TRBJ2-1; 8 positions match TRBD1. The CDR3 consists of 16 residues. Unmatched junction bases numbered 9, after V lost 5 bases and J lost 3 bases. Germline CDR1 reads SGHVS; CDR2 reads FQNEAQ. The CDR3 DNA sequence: TGTGCCAGCAGCCCCCCCTGGGACAGGAACTACAATGAGCAGTTCTTC. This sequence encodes CASSPPWDRNYNEQFF.

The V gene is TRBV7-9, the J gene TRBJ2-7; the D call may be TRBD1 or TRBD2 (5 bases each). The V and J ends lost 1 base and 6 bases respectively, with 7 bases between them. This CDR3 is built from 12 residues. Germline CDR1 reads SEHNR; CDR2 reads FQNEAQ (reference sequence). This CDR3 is CASSLGGTEQYF. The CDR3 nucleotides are TGTGCCAGCAGCTTAGGAGGGACCGAGCAGTACTTC.

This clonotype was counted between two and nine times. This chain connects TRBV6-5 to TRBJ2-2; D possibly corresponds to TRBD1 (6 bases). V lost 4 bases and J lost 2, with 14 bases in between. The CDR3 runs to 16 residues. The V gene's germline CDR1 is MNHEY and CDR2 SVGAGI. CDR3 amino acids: CASSFGQLENTGELFF. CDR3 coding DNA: TGTGCCAGCAGTTTCGGACAGCTGGAAAACACCGGGGAGCTGTTTTTT.

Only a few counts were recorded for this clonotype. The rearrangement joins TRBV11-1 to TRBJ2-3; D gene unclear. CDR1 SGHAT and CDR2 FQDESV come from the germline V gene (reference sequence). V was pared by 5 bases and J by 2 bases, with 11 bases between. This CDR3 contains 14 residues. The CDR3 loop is CASSPLGITDTQYF. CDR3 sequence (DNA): TGTGCCAGCAGCCCCCTAGGGATCACAGATACGCAGTATTTT.

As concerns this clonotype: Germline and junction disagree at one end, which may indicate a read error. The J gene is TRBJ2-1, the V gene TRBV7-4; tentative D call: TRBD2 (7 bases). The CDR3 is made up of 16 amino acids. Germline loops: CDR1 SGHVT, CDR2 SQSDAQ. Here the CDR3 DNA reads TGTGTCAGCAGCAGGGGACTACCTGTTTGGGGGAATGAGCAGTTCTTC. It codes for CVSSRGLPVWGNEQFF. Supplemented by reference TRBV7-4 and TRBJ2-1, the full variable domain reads GAGVSQSPRYKVAKRGRDVALRCDSISGHVTLYWYRQTLGQGSEVLTYSQSDAQRDKSGRPSGRFSAERPERSVSTLKIQRTEQGDSAVYLCVSSRGLPVWGNEQFFGPGTRLTVL.

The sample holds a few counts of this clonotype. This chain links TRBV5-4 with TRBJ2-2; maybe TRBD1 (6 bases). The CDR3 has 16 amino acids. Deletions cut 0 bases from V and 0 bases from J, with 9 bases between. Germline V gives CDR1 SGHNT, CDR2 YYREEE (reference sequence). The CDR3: CASSLEDRPNTGELFF. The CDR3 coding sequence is TGTGCCAGCAGCTTGGAGGACAGACCGAACACCGGGGAGCTGTTTTTT. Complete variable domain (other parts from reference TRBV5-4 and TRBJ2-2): ETGVTQSPTHLIKTRGQQVTLRCSSQSGHNTVSWYQQALGQGPQFIFQYYREEENGRGNFPPRFSGLQFPNYSSELNVNALELDDSALYLCASSLEDRPNTGELFFGEGSRLTVL.

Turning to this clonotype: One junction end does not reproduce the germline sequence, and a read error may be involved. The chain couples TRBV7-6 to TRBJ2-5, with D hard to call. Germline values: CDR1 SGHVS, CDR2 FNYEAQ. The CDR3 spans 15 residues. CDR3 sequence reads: CVSSLGPGMTETQYF. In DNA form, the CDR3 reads TGTGTCAGCAGCTTAGGTCCTGGAATGACGGAGACCCAGTACTTC.

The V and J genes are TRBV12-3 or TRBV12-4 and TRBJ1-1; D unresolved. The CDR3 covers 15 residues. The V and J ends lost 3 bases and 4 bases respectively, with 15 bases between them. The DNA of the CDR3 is TGTGCCAGCAGTTTTGGTTACAGCTTGGTCACTGAAGCTTTCTTT. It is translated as CASSFGYSLVTEAFF.

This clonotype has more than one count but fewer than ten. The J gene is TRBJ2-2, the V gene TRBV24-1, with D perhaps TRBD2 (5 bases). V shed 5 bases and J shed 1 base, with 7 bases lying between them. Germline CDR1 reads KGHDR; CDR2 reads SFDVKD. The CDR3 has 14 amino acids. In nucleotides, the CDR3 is TGTGCCACCAGTGTGAGCGGGAACACCGGGGAGCTGTTTTTT. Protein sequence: CATSVSGNTGELFF.

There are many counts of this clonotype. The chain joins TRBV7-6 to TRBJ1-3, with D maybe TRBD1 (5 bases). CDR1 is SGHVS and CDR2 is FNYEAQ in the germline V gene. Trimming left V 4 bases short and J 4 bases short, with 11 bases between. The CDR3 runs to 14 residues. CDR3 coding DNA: TGTGCCAGCAGCTCGCGGGACCTAGGAAACACCATATATTTT. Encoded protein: CASSSRDLGNTIYF.

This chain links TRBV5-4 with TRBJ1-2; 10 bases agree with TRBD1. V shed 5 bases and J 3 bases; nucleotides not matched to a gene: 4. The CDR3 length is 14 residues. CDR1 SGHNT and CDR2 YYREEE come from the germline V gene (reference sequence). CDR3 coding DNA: TGTGCCAGCAGGCTGGACAGGGGGGACTATGGCTACACCTTC. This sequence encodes CASRLDRGDYGYTF.

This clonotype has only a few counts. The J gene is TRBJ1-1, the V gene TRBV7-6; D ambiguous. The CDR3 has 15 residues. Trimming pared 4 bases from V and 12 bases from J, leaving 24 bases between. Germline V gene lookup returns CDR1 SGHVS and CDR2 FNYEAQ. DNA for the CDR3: TGTGCCAGCAGCTCGAACCCGGGATTCGAGAGTCGACCTTTCTTT. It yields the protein CASSSNPGFESRPFF.

This chain's CDR3 is CASRSYPGSGIYEQYF. CDR3 nucleotide sequence: TGTGCCAGCAGATCTTATCCCGGGTCTGGAATCTACGAGCAGTACTTC. The chain combines TRBV27 with TRBJ2-7; D not resolved. V lost 6 bases and J 3 bases, leaving 21 bases between the germline ends. The CDR3 contains 16 residues. Germline CDR1 reads MNHEY; CDR2 reads SMNVEV (reference sequence).

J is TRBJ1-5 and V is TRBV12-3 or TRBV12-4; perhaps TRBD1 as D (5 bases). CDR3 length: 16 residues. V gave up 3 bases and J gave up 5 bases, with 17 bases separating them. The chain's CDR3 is CASSFSGPLGDQPQHF. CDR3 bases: TGTGCCAGCAGTTTTAGTGGACCCTTAGGGGATCAGCCCCAGCATTTT.

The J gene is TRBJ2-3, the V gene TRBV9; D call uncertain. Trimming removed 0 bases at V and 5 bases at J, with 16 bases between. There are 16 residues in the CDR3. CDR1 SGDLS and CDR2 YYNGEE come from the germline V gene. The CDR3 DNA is TGTGCCAGCAGCGTAGGAAGCCAGACAAGAAGAGATACGCAGTATTTT. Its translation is CASSVGSQTRRDTQYF.

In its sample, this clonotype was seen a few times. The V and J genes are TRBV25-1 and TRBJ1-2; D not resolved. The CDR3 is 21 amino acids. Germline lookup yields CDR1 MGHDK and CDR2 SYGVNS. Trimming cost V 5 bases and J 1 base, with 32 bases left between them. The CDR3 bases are TGTGCCAGCAGTCCCCCCGGCGGGGATTACGCCTTAAGGCCCTATAACTATGGCTACACCTTC. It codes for CASSPPGGDYALRPYNYGYTF.

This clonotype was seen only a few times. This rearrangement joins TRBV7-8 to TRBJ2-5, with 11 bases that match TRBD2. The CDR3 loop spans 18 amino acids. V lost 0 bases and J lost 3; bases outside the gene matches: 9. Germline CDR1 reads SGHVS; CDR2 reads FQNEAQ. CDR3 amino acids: CASSLASSGGAGEETQYF. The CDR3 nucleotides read TGTGCCAGCAGCTTAGCGAGTAGCGGGGGGGCTGGGGAAGAGACCCAGTACTTC.

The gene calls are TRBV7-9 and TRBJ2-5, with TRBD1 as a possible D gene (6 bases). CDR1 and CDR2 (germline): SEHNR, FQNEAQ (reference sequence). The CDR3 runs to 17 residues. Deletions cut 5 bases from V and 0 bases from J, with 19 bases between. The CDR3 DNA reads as TGTGCCAGCAGCCCCTTCATTTACAGGACAGACCAAGAGACCCAGTACTTC. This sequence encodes CASSPFIYRTDQETQYF.

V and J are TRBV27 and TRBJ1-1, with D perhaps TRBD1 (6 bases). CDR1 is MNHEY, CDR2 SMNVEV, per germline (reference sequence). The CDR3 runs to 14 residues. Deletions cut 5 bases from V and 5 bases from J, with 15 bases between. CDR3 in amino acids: CASSHQGGGTEAFF. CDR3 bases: TGTGCCAGCAGTCACCAGGGAGGGGGGACTGAAGCTTTCTTT.

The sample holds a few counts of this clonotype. CDR3 region: CASSQDARATDTQYF. As DNA, the CDR3 is TGCGCCAGCAGCCAAGACGCGCGGGCCACAGATACGCAGTATTTT. The chain links TRBV4-3 to TRBJ2-3; maybe TRBD2 (5 bases). CDR1 LGHNA and CDR2 YSLEER come from the germline V gene. This CDR3 has 15 residues. V lost 0 bases, J lost 2 bases, and 9 bases lay in between.

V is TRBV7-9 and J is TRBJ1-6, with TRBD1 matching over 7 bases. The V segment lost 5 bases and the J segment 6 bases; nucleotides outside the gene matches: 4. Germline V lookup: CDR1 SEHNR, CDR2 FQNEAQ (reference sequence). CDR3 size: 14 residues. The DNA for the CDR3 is TGTGCCAGCAGCCACCGGGACAGTAATTCACCCCTCCACTTT. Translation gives CASSHRDSNSPLHF.